This T cell receptor beta chain stems from a study of blood T cell repertoires in COVID-19. As for the study in general: Italy, Spain and the United States were the sources of the convalescent and acute COVID-19 samples. The analysed material was cDNA or gDNA that came from T cells, B-cell-depleted T cells, or PBMCs.

Authors' processing steps: Estimation of nucleated cell counts relied on the amplification of reference gene primers. Data came from immunoSEQ multiplex PCR; TCRdb stores just in-frame clones and leaves some out. Clonal size and the V and J genes are those of that table, whereas D and trimming came from the DNA. The sample carries 260,000 or so clones, approximately 84% recorded once. The CDR3 totals 14 residues. Germline loops: CDR1 LGHNA, CDR2 YNFKEQ. V gave up 3 bases and J gave up 4 bases; unmatched junction bases: 1. The sequenced sample was peripheral blood. The genes are TRBV4-2 and TRBJ2-2; 8 bases map to TRBD1. The TCR comes from a human donor in a cohort sampled during active COVID-19. The CDR3 nucleotides read TGTGCCAGCAGCCACAGGGGGCGCACCGGGGAGCTGTTTTTT. Its translation: CASSHRGRTGELFF.